Below, 15 T cell receptor beta chains from the same sample are listed, as sequenced in a study of blood T cell repertoires in COVID-19. The assay was immunoSEQ multiplex PCR, and TCRdb's table has in-frame clones only and misses some. The sample includes more than 95,000 clones, roughly 82% of them seen just once. Sequencing input: peripheral blood. The receptors stem from a man at least 80 years old with acute or convalescent COVID-19.

The chain joins TRBV19 to TRBJ1-1, with D possibly being TRBD1 (5 bases). V was shortened by 10 bases and J by 1 base, with 13 bases between the two germline ends. Germline lookup yields CDR1 LNHDA and CDR2 SQIVND (reference sequence). The CDR3 consists of 13 residues. DNA of the CDR3: TGTGCCACTAAGATTCAGGGGAACACTGAAGCTTTCTTT. As protein: CATKIQGNTEAFF.

The rearrangement joins TRBV14 to TRBJ2-2; the match to TRBD2 covers 7 bases. The germline CDR1 and CDR2 sequences are SGHDN and FVKESK. V dropped 5 bases and J dropped 0; count of bases not matched to a gene: 6. The CDR3 is 16 residues long. The CDR3 loop is CASSLRRGANTGELFF. For the CDR3, the DNA is TGTGCCAGCAGCTTGAGACGGGGGGCGAACACCGGGGAGCTGTTTTTT.

This chain's CDR3 is CASSKGQGGFYEQYF. As DNA, the CDR3 is TGTGCCAGTAGTAAGGGACAGGGAGGATTCTACGAGCAGTACTTC. The V call is TRBV19, the J call TRBJ2-7, with 9 nucleotides matching TRBD1. Germline V gene sequence: CDR1 LNHDA, CDR2 SQIVND (reference sequence). This CDR3 contains 15 residues. V was pared by 4 bases and J by 3 bases, with 7 bases of the junction left unmatched.

This clone was observed a handful of times. This chain joins TRBV6-5 and TRBJ2-7; 8 bases are shared with TRBD1. The CDR3 length is 14 residues. The germline CDR1 and CDR2 sequences are MNHEY and SVGAGI. J gave up 2 bases and V 5 bases, and 5 bases lay outside the gene matches. The CDR3 DNA is TGTGCCAGCAGTAATCTGGACAGGGCCTACGAGCAGTACTTC. This translates into CASSNLDRAYEQYF.

The rearrangement uses TRBV5-1 and TRBJ1-4; TRBD1 matches at 8 bases. J lost 0 bases, V lost 3 bases, and 4 bases had no gene match. The CDR3 is 16 amino acids. In germline, CDR1 is SGHRS, CDR2 YFSETQ. Written as DNA, the CDR3 is TGCGCCAGCAGCTCGACAGGGGAAACAACTAATGAAAAACTGTTTTTT. Translation: CASSSTGETTNEKLFF.

This chain connects TRBV7-2 to TRBJ2-7; 10 bases are shared with TRBD2. Germline CDR1 is SGHTA and CDR2 is FQGNSA. This CDR3 is built from 15 residues. With V trimmed by 3 bases and J by 6 bases, 8 bases remained unmatched. The chain's CDR3 is CASSFLEAGGGEQYF. The DNA of the CDR3 is TGTGCCAGCAGCTTCCTAGAAGCGGGAGGGGGCGAGCAGTACTTC.

The chain has TRBV6-5 and TRBJ1-2; 9 positions agree with TRBD1. The CDR3 totals 13 residues. Per germline, CDR1 MNHEY and CDR2 SVGAGI. Unmatched junction bases numbered 1, after V lost 0 bases and J lost 8 bases. The CDR3 sequence is CASSYSGQGGYTF. CDR3 DNA: TGTGCCAGCAGTTACTCCGGACAGGGGGGCTACACCTTC.

V gene TRBV5-5 combines with J gene TRBJ2-5; 9 bases map to TRBD2. Trimming took 4 bases from V and 2 from J; bases not matched to a gene: 9. This CDR3 is 16 amino acids long. CDR1 is SGHKS and CDR2 is YYEKEE in the germline V gene (reference sequence). The CDR3 bases are TGTGCCAGCAGCACCTCGGGTAGCGGGAGTCAAGAGACCCAGTACTTC. Translating gives CASSTSGSGSQETQYF.

The J gene is TRBJ1-3, the V gene TRBV7-8; D remains unclear. Trimming stripped 1 base from V and 0 bases from J, with 10 bases between. Germline V lookup: CDR1 SGHVS, CDR2 FQNEAQ. This CDR3 comprises 16 residues. CDR3 residues: CASSLGVVRSGNTIYF. In nucleotides, the CDR3 is TGTGCCAGCAGCTTAGGTGTCGTCCGCTCTGGAAACACCATATATTTT.

This clone was recorded once. The chain employs TRBV5-4 and TRBJ1-2; D may be TRBD1 (5 bases). V lost 4 bases and J lost 4, with 14 bases in between. This CDR3 has 14 residues. CDR1 SGHNT and CDR2 YYREEE come from the germline V gene (reference sequence). The CDR3, as DNA: TGTGCCAGCAGCGCAGGGTCCGACCTCTATGGCTACACCTTC. Translating it yields CASSAGSDLYGYTF.

The CDR3 DNA follows: TGTGCTAGTGGTCCGGGACAGGGCTACAATGAGCAGTTCTTC. Translated, it gives CASGPGQGYNEQFF. The chain carries TRBV12-5 and TRBJ2-1; 9 bases match TRBD1. After removal of 5 bases from V and 3 bases from J, the junction contained 2 bases not matched to a gene. The germline V gene has CDR1 LGHNT and CDR2 FRNRAP. This CDR3 spans 14 amino acids.

This chain connects TRBV6-2 or TRBV6-3 to TRBJ1-1; D is unresolved. The CDR3 is 16 residues long. V lost 4 bases, J lost 0 bases, and 15 bases lay in between. Germline CDR1 MNHEY, CDR2 SVGEGT. The CDR3 bases are TGTGCCAGCAGTTTAGCCGATTTGGTGGTGAACACTGAAGCTTTCTTT. Amino acids: CASSLADLVVNTEAFF.

This clone showed up just once. Written as DNA, the CDR3 is TGTGCCGTTGGCAGGGGTCAGAACACTGAAGCTTTCTTT. It is translated as CAVGRGQNTEAFF. The chain links TRBV19 to TRBJ1-1; D might be TRBD1 (6 bases). The CDR3 consists of 13 residues. Trimming shortened V by 11 bases and J by 1 base, and 14 bases separated the two germline ends. Germline CDR1 reads LNHDA; CDR2 reads SQIVND (reference sequence).

CDR3 residues: CASSPKETQYF. The DNA for the CDR3 is TGTGCCAGCAGTCCTAAAGAGACCCAGTACTTC. J is TRBJ2-5 and V is TRBV27; D unresolved. Germline V gene lookup returns CDR1 MNHEY and CDR2 SMNVEV (reference sequence). Trimming stripped 5 bases from V and 3 bases from J, with 4 bases between. CDR3 length: 11 amino acids.

The chain links TRBV27 to TRBJ2-7; 9 bases map to TRBD1. The CDR3 loop spans 16 amino acids. Germline lookup yields CDR1 MNHEY and CDR2 SMNVEV (reference sequence). The junction had 9 bases not matched to a gene; V was cut back by 5 bases and J by 1 base. CDR3: CASSPGGGQGSYEQYF. In nucleotides, the CDR3 is TGTGCCAGCAGTCCCGGAGGGGGACAGGGATCCTACGAGCAGTACTTC.